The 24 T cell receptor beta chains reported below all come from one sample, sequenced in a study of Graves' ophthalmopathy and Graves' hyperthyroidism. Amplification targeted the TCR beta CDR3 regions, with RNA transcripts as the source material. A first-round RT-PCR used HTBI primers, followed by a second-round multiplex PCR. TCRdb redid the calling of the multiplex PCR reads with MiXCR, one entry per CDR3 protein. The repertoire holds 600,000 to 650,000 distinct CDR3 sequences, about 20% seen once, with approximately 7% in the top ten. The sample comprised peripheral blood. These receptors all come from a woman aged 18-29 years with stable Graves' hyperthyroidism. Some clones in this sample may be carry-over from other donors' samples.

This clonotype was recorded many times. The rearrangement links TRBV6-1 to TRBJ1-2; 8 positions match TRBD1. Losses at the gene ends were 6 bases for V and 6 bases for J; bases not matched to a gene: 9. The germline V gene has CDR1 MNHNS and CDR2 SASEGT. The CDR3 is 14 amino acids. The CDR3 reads CASRESTGDHGYTF. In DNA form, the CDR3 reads TGTGCCAGCAGAGAATCGACAGGGGACCATGGCTACACCTTC.

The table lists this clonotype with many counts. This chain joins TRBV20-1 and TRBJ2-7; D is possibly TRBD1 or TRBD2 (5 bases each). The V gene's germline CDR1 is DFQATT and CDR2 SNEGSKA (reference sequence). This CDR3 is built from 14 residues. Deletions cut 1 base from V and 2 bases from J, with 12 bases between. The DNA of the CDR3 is TGCAGTGCTAGAGGACGGGACGGAGCCTACGAGCAGTACTTC. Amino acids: CSARGRDGAYEQYF.

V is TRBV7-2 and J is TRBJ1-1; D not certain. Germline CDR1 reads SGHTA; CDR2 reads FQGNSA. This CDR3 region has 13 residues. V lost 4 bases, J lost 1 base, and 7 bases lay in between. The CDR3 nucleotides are TGTGCCAGCAGCTCTCTAGCGAACACTGAAGCTTTCTTT. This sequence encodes CASSSLANTEAFF.

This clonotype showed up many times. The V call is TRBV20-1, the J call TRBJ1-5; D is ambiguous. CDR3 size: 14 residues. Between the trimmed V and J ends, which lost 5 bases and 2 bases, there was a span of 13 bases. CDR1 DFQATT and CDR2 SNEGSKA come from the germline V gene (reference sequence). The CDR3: CSAPVGMGNQPQHF. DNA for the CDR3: TGCAGTGCTCCCGTAGGGATGGGCAATCAGCCCCAGCATTTT.

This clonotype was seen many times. CDR3 nucleotide sequence: TGTGCCAGCAGCCAAGTTGCCTACGAGCAGTACTTC. It translates to CASSQVAYEQYF. The chain has TRBV3-1 and TRBJ2-7, with D hard to call. In germline, CDR1 is LGHDT, CDR2 YNNKEL (reference sequence). V shed 1 base and J shed 2 bases, with 3 bases lying between them. The CDR3 sequence is 12 residues long.

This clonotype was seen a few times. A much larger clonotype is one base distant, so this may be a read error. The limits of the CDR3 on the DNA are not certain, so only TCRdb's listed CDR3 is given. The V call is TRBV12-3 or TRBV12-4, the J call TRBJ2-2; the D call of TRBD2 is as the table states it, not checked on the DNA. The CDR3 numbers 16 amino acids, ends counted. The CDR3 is CASSFASGTNTGELCF.

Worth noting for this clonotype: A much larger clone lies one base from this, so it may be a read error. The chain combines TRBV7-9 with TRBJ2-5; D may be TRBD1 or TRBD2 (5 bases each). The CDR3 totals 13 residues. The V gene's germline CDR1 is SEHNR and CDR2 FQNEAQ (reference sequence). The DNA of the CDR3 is TGTGCCAGCAGCCACGGGGACCGAGAGACCAAGTACTTC. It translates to CASSHGDRETKYF.

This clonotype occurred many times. The CDR3 DNA follows: TGTGCCAGCAGTTGGGTCTCAGGGGGCAATCAGCCCCAGCATTTT. As protein: CASSWVSGGNQPQHF. V and J are TRBV6-5 and TRBJ1-5; TRBD1 might be the D (6 bases). The V and J ends lost 4 bases and 2 bases respectively, with 12 bases between them. Per the germline V gene, CDR1 is MNHEY and CDR2 is SVGAGI. The CDR3 has 15 residues.

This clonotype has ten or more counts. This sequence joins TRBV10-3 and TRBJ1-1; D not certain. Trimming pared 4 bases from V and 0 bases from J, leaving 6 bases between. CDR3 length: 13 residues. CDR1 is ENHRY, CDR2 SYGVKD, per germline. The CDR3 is CAISVKMNTEAFF. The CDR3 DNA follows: TGTGCCATCAGTGTAAAAATGAACACTGAAGCTTTCTTT.

As DNA, the CDR3 is TGCGCCAGCAGCTTGGAGGGGGCTAGTCAGCCCCAGCATTTT. This translates into CASSLEGASQPQHF. This chain uses TRBV5-1 with TRBJ1-5, with 7 nucleotides matching TRBD1. Unmatched junction bases numbered 3, after V lost 0 bases and J lost 6 bases. The CDR3 length is 14 residues. Germline loops: CDR1 SGHRS, CDR2 YFSETQ.

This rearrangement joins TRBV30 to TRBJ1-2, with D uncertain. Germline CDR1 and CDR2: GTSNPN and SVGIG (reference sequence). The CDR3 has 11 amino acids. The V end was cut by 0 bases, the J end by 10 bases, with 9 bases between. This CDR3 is CAWSVRKLYTF. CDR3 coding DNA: TGTGCCTGGAGTGTACGCAAGCTCTACACCTTC.

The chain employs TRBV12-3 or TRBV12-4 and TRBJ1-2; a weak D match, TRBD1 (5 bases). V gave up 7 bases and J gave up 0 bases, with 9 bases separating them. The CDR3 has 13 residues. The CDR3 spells CASKGVPNYGYTF. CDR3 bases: TGTGCCAGCAAAGGGGTGCCTAACTATGGCTACACCTTC.

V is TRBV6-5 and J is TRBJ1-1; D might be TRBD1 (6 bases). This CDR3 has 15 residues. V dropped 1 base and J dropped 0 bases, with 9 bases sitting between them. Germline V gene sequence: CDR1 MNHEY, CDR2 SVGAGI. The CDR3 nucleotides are TGTGCCAGCAGTTACTTAGGGGGGATGAACACTGAAGCTTTCTTT. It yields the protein CASSYLGGMNTEAFF.

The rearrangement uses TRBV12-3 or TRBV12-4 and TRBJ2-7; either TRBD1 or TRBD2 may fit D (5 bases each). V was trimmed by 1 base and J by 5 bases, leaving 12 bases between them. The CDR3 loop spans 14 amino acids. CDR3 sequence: CASSLGGMGDEQYF. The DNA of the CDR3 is TGTGCCAGCAGTTTAGGGGGGATGGGGGACGAGCAGTACTTC.

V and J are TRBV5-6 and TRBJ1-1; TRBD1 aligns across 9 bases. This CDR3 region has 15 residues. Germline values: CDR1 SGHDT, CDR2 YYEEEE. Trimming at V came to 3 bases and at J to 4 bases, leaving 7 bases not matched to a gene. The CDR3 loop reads CASSSTGGWGTEAFF. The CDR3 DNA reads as TGTGCCAGCAGCTCTACAGGGGGCTGGGGCACTGAAGCTTTCTTT.

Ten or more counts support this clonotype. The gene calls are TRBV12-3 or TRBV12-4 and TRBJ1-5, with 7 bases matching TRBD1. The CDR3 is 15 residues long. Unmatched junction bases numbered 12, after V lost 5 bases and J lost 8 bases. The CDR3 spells CASSPYGRGMEPQHF. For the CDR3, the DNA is TGTGCCAGCAGTCCCTATGGCAGGGGGATGGAGCCCCAGCATTTT.

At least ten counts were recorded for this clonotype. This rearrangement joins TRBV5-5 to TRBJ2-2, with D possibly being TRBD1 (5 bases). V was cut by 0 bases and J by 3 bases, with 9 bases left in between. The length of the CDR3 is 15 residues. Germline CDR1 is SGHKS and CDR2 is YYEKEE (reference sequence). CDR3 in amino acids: CASSLDRPDTGELFF. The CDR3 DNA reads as TGTGCCAGCAGCTTGGACAGGCCGGACACCGGGGAGCTGTTTTTT.

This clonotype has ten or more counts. The CDR3 bases are TGCAGCGTTGAACTAGCTTTGAGTTCGGAGACCCAGTACTTC. It translates to CSVELALSSETQYF. This chain connects TRBV29-1 to TRBJ2-5, with D perhaps matching TRBD2 (5 bases). V lost 2 bases to trimming and J lost 5 bases, with 15 bases between them. The CDR3 is 14 amino acids. Looked up from germline, CDR1 is SQVTM and CDR2 is ANQGSEA.

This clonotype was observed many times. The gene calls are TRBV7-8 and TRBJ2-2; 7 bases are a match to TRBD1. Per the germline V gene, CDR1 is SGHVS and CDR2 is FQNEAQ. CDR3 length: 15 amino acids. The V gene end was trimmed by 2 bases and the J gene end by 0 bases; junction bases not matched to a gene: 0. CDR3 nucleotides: TGTGCCAGCAGCTTACAGGGGGCGAACACCGGGGAGCTGTTTTTT. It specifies CASSLQGANTGELFF. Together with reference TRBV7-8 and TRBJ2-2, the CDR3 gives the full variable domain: GAGVSQSPRYKVAKRGQDVALRCDPISGHVSLFWYQQALGQGPEFLTYFQNEAQLDKSGLPSDRFFAERPEGSVSTLKIQRTQQEDSAVYLCASSLQGANTGELFFGEGSRLTVL.

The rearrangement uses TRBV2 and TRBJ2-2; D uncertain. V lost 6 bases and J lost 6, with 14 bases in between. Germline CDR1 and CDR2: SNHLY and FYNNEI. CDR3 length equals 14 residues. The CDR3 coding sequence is TGTGCCAGCAGCCTAGACCCGCAAGCCGGGGAGCTGTTTTTT. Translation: CASSLDPQAGELFF.

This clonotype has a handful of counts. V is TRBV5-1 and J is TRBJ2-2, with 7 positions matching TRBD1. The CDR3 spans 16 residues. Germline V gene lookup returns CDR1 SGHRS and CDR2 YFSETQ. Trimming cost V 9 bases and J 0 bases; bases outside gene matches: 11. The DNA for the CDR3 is TGCGCCACCAGGGACAGCCTCCCGACGAACACCGGGGAGCTGTTTTTT. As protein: CATRDSLPTNTGELFF.

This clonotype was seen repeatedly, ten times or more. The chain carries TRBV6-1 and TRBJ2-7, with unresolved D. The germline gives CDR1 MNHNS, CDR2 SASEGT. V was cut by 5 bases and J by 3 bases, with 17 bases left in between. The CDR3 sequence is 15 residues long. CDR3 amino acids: CASSKTFRAGYEQYF. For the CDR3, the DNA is TGTGCCAGCAGTAAAACTTTTCGGGCCGGCTACGAGCAGTACTTC.

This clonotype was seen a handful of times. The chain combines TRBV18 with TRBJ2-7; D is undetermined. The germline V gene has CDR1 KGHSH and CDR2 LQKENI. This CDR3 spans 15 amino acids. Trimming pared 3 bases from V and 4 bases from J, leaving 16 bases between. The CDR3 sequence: CASSPYVQPKYEQYF. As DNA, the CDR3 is TGTGCCAGCTCACCGTATGTTCAACCTAAATACGAGCAGTACTTC. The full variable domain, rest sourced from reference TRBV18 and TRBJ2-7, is NAGVMQNPRHLVRRRGQEARLRCSPMKGHSHVYWYRQLPEEGLKFMVYLQKENIIDESGMPKERFSAEFPKEGPSILRIQQVVRGDSAAYFCASSPYVQPKYEQYFGPGTRLTVT.

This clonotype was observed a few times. The chain's CDR3 is CATLENTEAFF. The CDR3 region has the DNA TGTGCCACCCTAGAAAACACTGAAGCTTTCTTT. The chain employs TRBV6-1 and TRBJ1-1; D is unresolved. This CDR3 spans 11 amino acids. The germline CDR1 and CDR2 sequences are MNHNS and SASEGT. With 10 bases removed from V and 2 bases from J, the gap between germline ends came to 8 bases.